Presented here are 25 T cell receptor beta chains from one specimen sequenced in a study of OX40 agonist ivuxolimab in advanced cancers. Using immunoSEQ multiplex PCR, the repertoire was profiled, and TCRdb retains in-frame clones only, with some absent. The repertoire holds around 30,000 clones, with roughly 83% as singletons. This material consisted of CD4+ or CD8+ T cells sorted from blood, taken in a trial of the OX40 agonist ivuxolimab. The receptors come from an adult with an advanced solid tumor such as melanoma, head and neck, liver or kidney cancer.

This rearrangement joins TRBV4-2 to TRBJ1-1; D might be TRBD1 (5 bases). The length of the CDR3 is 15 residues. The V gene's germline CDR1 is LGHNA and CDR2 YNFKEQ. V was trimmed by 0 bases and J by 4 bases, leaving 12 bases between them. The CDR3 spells CASSQEWGGGTEAFF. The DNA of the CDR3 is TGTGCCAGCAGCCAAGAATGGGGTGGGGGCACTGAAGCTTTCTTT.

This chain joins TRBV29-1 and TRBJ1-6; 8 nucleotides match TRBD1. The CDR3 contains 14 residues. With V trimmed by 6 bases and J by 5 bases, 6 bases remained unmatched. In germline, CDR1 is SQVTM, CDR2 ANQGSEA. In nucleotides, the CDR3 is TGCAGCGTCGCGACAGGGGAGGATAATTCACCCCTCCACTTT. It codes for CSVATGEDNSPLHF.

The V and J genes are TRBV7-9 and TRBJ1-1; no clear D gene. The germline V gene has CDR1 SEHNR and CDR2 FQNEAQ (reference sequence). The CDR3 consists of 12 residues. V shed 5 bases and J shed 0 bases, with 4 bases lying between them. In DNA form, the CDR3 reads TGTGCCAGCAGCGCTATGAACACTGAAGCTTTCTTT. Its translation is CASSAMNTEAFF.

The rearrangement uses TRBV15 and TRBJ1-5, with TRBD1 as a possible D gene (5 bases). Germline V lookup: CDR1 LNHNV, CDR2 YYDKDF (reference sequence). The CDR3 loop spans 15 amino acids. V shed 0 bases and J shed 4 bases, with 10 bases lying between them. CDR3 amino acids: CATSREGDRNQPQHF. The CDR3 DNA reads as TGTGCCACCAGCAGAGAAGGGGACCGAAATCAGCCCCAGCATTTT.

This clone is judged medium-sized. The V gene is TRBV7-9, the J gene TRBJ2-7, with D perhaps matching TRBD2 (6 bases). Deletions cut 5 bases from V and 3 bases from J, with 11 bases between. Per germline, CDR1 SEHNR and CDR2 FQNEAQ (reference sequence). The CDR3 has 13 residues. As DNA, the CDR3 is TGTGCCAGCAGCCTGGGACTTTACTACGAGCAGTACTTC. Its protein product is CASSLGLYYEQYF.

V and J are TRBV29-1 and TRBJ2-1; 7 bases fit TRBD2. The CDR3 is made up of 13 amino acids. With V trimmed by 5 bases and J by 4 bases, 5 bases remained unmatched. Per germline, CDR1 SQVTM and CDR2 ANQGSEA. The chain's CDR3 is CSVSLADYNEQFF. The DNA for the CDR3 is TGCAGCGTTAGCCTAGCGGATTACAATGAGCAGTTCTTC.

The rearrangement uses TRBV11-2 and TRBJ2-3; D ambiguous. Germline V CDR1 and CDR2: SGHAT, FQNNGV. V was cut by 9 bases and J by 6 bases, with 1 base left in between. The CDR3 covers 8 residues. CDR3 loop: CARDTQYF. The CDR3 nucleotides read TGTGCCAGGGATACGCAGTATTTT.

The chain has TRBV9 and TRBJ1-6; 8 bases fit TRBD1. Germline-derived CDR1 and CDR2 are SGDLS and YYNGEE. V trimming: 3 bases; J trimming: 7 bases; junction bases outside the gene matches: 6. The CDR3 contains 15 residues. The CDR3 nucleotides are TGTGCCAGCAGCGAGTCGACAGGGGACAATTCACCCCTCCACTTT. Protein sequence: CASSESTGDNSPLHF.

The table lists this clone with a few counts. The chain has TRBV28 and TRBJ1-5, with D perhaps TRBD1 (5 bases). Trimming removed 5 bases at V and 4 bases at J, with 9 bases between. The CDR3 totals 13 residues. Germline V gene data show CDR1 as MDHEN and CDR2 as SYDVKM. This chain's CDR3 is CASSHGTNQPQHF. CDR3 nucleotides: TGTGCCAGCAGTCACGGGACGAATCAGCCCCAGCATTTT.

In DNA, the CDR3 is TGTGCCAGCAGAACCTGGGGTGGAAGTCCTGCAGATACGCAGTATTTT. Amino acid sequence: CASRTWGGSPADTQYF. This sequence joins TRBV5-4 and TRBJ2-3; D call uncertain. Germline V CDR1 and CDR2: SGHNT, YYREEE (reference sequence). The CDR3 has 16 residues. V lost 5 bases to trimming and J lost 4 bases, with 20 bases between them. The entire variable domain, with the rest obtained from reference TRBV5-4 and TRBJ2-3, is as follows: ETGVTQSPTHLIKTRGQQVTLRCSSQSGHNTVSWYQQALGQGPQFIFQYYREEENGRGNFPPRFSGLQFPNYSSELNVNALELDDSALYLCASRTWGGSPADTQYFGPGTRLTVL.

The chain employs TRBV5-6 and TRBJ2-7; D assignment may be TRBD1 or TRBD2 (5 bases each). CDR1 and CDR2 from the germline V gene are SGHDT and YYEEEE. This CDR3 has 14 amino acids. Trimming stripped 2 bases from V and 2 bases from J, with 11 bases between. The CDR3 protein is CASSFRDGPYEQYF. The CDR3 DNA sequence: TGTGCCAGCAGCTTCCGGGACGGCCCCTACGAGCAGTACTTC.

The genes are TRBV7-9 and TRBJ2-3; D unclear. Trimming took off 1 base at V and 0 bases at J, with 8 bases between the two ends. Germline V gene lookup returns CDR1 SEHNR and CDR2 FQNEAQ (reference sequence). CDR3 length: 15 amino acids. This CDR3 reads CASSLVAPSTDTQYF. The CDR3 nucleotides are TGTGCCAGCAGCTTAGTGGCGCCTAGCACAGATACGCAGTATTTT.

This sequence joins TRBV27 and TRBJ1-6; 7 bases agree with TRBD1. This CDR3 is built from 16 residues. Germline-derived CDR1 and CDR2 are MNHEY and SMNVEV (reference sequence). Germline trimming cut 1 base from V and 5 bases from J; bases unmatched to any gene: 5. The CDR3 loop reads CASSLLPGQHNSPLHF. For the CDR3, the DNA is TGTGCCAGCAGTTTATTGCCGGGACAGCATAATTCACCCCTCCACTTT.

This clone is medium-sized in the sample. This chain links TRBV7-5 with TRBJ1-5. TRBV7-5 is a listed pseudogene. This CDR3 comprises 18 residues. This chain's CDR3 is CARSLAVRDEKGNQPQHF. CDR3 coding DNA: TGTGCCAGAAGCTTAGCGGTAAGGGATGAGAAGGGCAATCAGCCCCAGCATTTT.

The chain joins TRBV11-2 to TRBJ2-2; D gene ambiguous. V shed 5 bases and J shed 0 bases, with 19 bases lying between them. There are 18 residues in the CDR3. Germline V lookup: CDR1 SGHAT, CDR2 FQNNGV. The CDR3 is CASSPRLNWDPNTGELFF. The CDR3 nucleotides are TGTGCCAGCAGCCCACGGTTGAATTGGGATCCGAACACCGGGGAGCTGTTTTTT. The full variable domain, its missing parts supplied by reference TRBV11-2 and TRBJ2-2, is EAGVAQSPRYKIIEKRQSVAFWCNPISGHATLYWYQQILGQGPKLLIQFQNNGVVDDSQLPKDRFSAERLKGVDSTLKIQPAKLEDSAVYLCASSPRLNWDPNTGELFFGEGSRLTVL.

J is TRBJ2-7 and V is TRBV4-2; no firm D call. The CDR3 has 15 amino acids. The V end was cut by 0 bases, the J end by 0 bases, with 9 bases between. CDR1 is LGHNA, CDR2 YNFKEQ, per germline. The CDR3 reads CASSQDIGSSYEQYF. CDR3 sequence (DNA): TGTGCCAGCAGCCAAGATATTGGTAGCTCCTACGAGCAGTACTTC.

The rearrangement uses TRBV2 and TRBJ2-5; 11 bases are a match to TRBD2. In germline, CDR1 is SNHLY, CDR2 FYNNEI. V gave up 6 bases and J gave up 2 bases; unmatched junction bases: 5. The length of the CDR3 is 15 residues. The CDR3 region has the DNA TGTGCCAGCAGGGCCGGGACTAGCGGTCAAGAGACCCAGTACTTC. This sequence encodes CASRAGTSGQETQYF.

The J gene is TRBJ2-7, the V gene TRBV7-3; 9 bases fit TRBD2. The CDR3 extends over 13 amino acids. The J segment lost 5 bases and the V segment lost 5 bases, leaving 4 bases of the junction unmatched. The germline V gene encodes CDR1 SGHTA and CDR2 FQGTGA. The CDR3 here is CASSIAGGNEQYF. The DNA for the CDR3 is TGTGCCAGCAGCATCGCGGGGGGGAACGAGCAGTACTTC.

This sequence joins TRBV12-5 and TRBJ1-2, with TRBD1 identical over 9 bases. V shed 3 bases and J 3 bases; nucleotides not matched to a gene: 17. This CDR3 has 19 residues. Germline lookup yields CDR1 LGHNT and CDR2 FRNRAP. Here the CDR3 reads CASGFSLGTGKEADYGYTF. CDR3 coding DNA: TGTGCTAGTGGTTTCTCTCTTGGGACAGGGAAGGAGGCTGACTATGGCTACACCTTC. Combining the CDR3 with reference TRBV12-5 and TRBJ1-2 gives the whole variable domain DARVTQTPRHKVTEMGQEVTMRCQPILGHNTVFWYRQTMMQGLELLAYFRNRAPLDDSGMPKDRFSAEMPDATLATLKIQPSEPRDSAVYFCASGFSLGTGKEADYGYTFGSGTRLTVV.

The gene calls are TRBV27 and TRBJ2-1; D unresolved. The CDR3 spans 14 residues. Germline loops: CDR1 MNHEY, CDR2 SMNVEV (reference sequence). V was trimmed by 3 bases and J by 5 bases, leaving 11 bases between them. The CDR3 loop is CASSFNLENNEQFF. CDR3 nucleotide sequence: TGTGCCAGCAGTTTTAATTTGGAGAACAATGAGCAGTTCTTC.

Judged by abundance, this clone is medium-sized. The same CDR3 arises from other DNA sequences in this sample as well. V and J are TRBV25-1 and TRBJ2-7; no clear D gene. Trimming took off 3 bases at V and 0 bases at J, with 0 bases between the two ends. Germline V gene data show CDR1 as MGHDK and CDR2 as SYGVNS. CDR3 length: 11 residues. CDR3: CASSDSYEQYF. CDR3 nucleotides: TGTGCCAGCAGTGACTCCTACGAGCAGTACTTC.

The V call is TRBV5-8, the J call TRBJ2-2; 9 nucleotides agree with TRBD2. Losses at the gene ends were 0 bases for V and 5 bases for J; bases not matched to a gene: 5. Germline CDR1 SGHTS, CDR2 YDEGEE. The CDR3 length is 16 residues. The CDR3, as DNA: TGTGCCAGCAGCTTGGAGACAGCGGGAGGTACCGGGGAGCTGTTTTTT. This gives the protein CASSLETAGGTGELFF.

The CDR3 spells CASSQLGQGAFTEAFF. CDR3 bases: TGCGCCAGCAGCCAGTTGGGACAGGGGGCTTTCACTGAAGCTTTCTTT. The chain combines TRBV4-1 with TRBJ1-1; 12 nucleotides align to TRBD1. Germline CDR1 MGHRA, CDR2 YSYEKL. There are 16 residues in the CDR3. V was clipped by 3 bases and J by 4 bases; unmatched bases: 6.

CDR3 nucleotides: TGCGCCAGCAGCTTCTCGGGACAGGCAGAGACCCAGTACTTC. It encodes CASSFSGQAETQYF. The V gene is TRBV5-1, the J gene TRBJ2-5; 8 bases match TRBD1. Germline V gene data show CDR1 as SGHRS and CDR2 as YFSETQ. Germline trimming cut 2 bases from V and 4 bases from J; bases unmatched to any gene: 4. The CDR3 is 14 amino acids.

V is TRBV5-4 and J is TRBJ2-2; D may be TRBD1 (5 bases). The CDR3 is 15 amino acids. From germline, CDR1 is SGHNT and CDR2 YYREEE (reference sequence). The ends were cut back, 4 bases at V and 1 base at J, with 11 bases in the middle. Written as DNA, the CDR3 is TGTGCCAGCAGCCCGCGGACACGGAACACCGGGGAGCTGTTTTTT. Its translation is CASSPRTRNTGELFF.